This TCR beta chain is from a study of tumor-infiltrating lymphocytes in primary liver carcinoma. Findings and caveats of the study: Present in all five tumor regions were only about 7-25% of the top clones. Researchers found tumor-adjacent and tumor-blood pairs overlapped less than tumor region pairs.

CDR1 SGHAT and CDR2 FQNNGV come from the germline V gene. The CDR3 is 14 amino acids. Comments on this clonotype: The antigen is unknown. This is likely a read error, given that the CDR3 carries no conserved phenylalanine or tryptophan at its end.

The study co-extracted DNA and RNA from around 20-30 mg of unsorted bulk tissue. Resection treated the patients' primary liver carcinoma. Tumor regions sampled: superior, inferior, left, right poles, and centre. TCR beta cDNA came from approximately 0.55 ug total RNA, primed with a constant-region primer. For TCR beta, libraries were produced by three nested multiplex PCR rounds using slightly modified ARM-PCR. The first two PCR rounds used TRBV1-TRBV30 forward primers with a C-beta reverse primer, 10 to 11 cycles each. A single record per CDR3 protein comes from TCRdb applying MiXCR to the multiplex PCR reads. The table records tens of thousands of distinct CDR3 sequences, around 70% of them present only once.

The chain employs TRBV11-2 and TRBJ2-7, with TRBD2 as a possible D gene (6 bases). The TCR sequence derives from a man aged 35-49 years with primary liver carcinoma and hepatitis B virus infection. The sample was liver tumor tissue from sampling region 1. The subset is: tumor region T1, superior pole. The CDR3 nucleotides are TGTACTAGCAGCTTAGACTGGGTTCCCTACGAGCAGTACCTC. This translates into CTSSLDWVPYEQYL.